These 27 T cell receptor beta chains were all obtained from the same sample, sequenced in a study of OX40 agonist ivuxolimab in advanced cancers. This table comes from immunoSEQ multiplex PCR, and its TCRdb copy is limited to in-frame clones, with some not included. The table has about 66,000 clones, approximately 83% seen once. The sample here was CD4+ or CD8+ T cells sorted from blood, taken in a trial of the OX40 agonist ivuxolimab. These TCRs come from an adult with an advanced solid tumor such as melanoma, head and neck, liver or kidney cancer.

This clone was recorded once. DNA of the CDR3: TGTGCCAGCAGCCAAGGAGGGGGCCAGGAGACCCAGTACTTC. Its protein is CASSQGGGQETQYF. The chain recombines TRBV4-2 with TRBJ2-5, with TRBD1 matching 7 bases. The germline gives CDR1 LGHNA, CDR2 YNFKEQ. With V trimmed by 1 base and J by 5 bases, 4 bases remained unmatched. The CDR3 is 14 amino acids.

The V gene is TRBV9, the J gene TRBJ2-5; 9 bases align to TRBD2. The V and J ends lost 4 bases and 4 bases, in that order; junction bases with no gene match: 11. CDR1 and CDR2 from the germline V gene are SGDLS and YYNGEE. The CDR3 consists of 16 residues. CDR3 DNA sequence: TGTGCCAGCAGCCCAGGGGGGCTAGCGGGGCGAGAGACCCAGTACTTC. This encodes CASSPGGLAGRETQYF.

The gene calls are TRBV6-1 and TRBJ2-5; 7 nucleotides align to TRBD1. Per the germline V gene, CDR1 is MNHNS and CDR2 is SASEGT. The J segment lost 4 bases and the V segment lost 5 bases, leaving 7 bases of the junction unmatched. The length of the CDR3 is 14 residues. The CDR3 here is CASSTGDTRETQYF. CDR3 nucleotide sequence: TGTGCCAGCAGTACAGGGGATACCCGAGAGACCCAGTACTTC.

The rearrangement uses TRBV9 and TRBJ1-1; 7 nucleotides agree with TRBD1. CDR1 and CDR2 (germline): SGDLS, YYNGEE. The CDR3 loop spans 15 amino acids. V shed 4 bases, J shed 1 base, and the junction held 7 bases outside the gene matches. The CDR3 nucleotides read TGTGCCAGCAGCCCCGAGGACAGGAAGAACACTGAAGCTTTCTTT. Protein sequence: CASSPEDRKNTEAFF.

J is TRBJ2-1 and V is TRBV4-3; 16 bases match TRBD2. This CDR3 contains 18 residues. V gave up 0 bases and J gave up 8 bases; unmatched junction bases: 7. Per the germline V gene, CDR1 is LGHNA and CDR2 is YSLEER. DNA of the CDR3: TGCGCCAGCAGCCAAGATCCGGGACTAGCGGGGGGGTTGGATGAGCAGTTCTTC. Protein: CASSQDPGLAGGLDEQFF.

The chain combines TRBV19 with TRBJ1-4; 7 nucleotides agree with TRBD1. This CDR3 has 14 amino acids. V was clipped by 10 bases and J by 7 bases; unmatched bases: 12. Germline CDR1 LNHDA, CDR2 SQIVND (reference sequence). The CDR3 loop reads CATTEGASSEKLFF. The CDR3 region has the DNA TGTGCCACCACAGAGGGGGCATCAAGTGAAAAACTGTTTTTT.

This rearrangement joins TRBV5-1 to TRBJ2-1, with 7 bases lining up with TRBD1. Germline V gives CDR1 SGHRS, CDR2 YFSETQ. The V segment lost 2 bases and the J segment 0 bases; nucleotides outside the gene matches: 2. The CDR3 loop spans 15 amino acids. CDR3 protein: CASSLTGASYNEQFF. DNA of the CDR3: TGCGCCAGCAGCTTAACAGGGGCCTCCTACAATGAGCAGTTCTTC.

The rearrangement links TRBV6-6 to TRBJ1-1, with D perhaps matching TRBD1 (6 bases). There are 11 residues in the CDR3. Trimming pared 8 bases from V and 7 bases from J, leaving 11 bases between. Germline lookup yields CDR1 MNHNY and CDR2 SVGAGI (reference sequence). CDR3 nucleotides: TGTGCCAGCTCGGGGGGCAGTGAAGCTTTCTTT. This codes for CASSGGSEAFF.

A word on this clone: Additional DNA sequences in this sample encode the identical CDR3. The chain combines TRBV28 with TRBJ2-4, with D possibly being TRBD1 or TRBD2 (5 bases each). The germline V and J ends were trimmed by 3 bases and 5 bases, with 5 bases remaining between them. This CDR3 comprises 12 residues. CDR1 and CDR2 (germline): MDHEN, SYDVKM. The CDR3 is CASSLGENIQYF. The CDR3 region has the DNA TGTGCCAGCAGTTTGGGGGAAAACATTCAGTACTTC.

In DNA, the CDR3 is TGTGCCAGCGCCCGGGAAACATACACTGAAGCTTTCTTT. This encodes CASARETYTEAFF. The rearrangement joins TRBV6-6 to TRBJ1-1; D not resolved. Per germline, CDR1 MNHNY and CDR2 SVGAGI (reference sequence). Trimming shortened V by 8 bases and J by 3 bases, and 13 bases separated the two germline ends. The CDR3 loop spans 13 amino acids.

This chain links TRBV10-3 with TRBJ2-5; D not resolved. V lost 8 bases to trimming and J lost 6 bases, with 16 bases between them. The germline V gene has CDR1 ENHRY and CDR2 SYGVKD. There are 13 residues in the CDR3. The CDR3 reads CAILRSQEKTQYF. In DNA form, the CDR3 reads TGTGCCATCCTCCGGTCGCAGGAAAAGACCCAGTACTTC.

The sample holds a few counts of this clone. The CDR3 protein is CASSRVGEVPGQPQHF. CDR3 DNA sequence: TGCGCCAGCAGCCGCGTCGGGGAAGTGCCGGGGCAGCCCCAGCATTTT. The gene calls are TRBV4-1 and TRBJ1-5; D uncertain. This CDR3 region has 16 residues. Deletions cut 4 bases from V and 7 bases from J, with 20 bases between. Germline CDR1 reads MGHRA; CDR2 reads YSYEKL.

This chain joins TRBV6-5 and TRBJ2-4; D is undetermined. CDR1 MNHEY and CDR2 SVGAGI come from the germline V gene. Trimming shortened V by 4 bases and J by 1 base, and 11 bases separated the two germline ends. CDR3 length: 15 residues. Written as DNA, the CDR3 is TGTGCCAGCAGTTTGATGGGCCCGGCCAAAAACATTCAGTACTTC. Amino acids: CASSLMGPAKNIQYF.

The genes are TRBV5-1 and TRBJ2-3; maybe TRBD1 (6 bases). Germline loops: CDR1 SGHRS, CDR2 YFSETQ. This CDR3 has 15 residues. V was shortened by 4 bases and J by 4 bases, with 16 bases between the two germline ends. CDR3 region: CASSTGTYGADTQYF. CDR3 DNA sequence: TGCGCCAGCAGCACCGGGACATATGGAGCAGATACGCAGTATTTT.

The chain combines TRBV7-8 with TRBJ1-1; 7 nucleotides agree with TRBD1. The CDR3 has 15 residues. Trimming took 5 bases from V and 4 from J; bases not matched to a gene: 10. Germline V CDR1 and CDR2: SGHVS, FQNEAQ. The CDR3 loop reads CASSPGGGGVTEAFF. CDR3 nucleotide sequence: TGTGCCAGCAGCCCAGGTGGAGGGGGCGTCACTGAAGCTTTCTTT.

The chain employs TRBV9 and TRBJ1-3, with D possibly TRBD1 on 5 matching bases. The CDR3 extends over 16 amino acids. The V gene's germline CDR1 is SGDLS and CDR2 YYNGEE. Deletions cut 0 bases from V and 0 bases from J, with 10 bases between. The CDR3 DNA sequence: TGTGCCAGCAGCGTAGCAGGGATCAGCTCTGGAAACACCATATATTTT. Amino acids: CASSVAGISSGNTIYF.

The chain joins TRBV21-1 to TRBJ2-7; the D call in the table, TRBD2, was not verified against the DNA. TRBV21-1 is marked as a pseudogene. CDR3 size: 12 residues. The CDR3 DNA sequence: TGTGCCAGCGCGGTGAGAAGCTACGAGCAGTACTTC. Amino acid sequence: CASAVRSYEQYF.

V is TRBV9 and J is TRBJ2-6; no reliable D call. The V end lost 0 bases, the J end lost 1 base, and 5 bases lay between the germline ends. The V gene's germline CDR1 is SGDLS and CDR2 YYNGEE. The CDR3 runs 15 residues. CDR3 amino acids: CASSVERSGANVLTF. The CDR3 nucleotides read TGTGCCAGCAGCGTAGAAAGGTCTGGGGCCAACGTCCTGACTTTC.

The DNA of the CDR3 is TGTGCCAGCAGCTTTGGCAACACTGAAGCTTTCTTT. This sequence encodes CASSFGNTEAFF. This rearrangement joins TRBV7-2 to TRBJ1-1; D not certain. This CDR3 comprises 12 residues. Trimming removed 3 bases at V and 2 bases at J, with 4 bases between. Per germline, CDR1 SGHTA and CDR2 FQGNSA. Full variable domain (remainder filled in from reference TRBV7-2 and TRBJ1-1): GAGVSQSPSNKVTEKGKDVELRCDPISGHTALYWYRQSLGQGLEFLIYFQGNSAPDKSGLPSDRFSAERTGGSVSTLTIQRTQQEDSAVYLCASSFGNTEAFFGQGTRLTVV.

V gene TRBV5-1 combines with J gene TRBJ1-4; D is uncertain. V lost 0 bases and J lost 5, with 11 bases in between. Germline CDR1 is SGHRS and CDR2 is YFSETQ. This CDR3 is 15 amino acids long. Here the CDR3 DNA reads TGCGCCAGCAGCTTGGCGTGGCAGGAGAATGAAAAACTGTTTTTT. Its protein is CASSLAWQENEKLFF.

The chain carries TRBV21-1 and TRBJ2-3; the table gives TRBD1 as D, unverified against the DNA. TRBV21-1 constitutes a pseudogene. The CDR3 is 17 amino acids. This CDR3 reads CASSKGGTGGLTDTQYF. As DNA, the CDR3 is TGTGCCAGCAGCAAAGGAGGGACAGGGGGCCTCACAGATACGCAGTATTTT.

In DNA, the CDR3 is TGTGCCAGCAGCCAAGATCGGGCAGGGGGTCCAAATACGCAGTATTTT. This codes for CASSQDRAGGPNTQYF. The rearrangement uses TRBV4-2 and TRBJ2-3; TRBD1 agrees at 7 bases. The V gene end was trimmed by 0 bases and the J gene end by 7 bases; junction bases not matched to a gene: 10. The germline V gene encodes CDR1 LGHNA and CDR2 YNFKEQ. The CDR3 has 16 residues.

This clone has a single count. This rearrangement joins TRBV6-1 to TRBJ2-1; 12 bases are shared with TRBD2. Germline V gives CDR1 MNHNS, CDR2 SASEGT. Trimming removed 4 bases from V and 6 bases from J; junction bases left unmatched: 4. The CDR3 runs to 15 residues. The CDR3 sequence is CASSAQLAGGNEQFF. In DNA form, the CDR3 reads TGTGCCAGCAGTGCACAACTAGCGGGGGGCAATGAGCAGTTCTTC.

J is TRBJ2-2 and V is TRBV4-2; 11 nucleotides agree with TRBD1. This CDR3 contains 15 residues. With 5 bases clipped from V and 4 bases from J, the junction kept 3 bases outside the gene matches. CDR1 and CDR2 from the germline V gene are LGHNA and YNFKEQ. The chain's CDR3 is CASSWDRGATGELFF. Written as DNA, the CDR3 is TGTGCCAGCAGCTGGGACAGGGGGGCCACCGGGGAGCTGTTTTTT.

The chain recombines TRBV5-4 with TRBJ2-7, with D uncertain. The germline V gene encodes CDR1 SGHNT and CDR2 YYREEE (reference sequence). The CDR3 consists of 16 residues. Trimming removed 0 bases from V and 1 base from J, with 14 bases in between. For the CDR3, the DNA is TGTGCCAGCAGCTTGGCCCCCGAGCGCATATCCTACGAGCAGTACTTC. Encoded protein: CASSLAPERISYEQYF.

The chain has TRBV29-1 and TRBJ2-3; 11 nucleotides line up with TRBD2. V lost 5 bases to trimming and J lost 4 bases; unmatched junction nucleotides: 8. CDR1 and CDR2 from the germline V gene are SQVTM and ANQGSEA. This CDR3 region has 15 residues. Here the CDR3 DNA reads TGCAGCGTTCATACTAGCGGGGGCCGGGCAGATACGCAGTATTTT. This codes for CSVHTSGGRADTQYF.

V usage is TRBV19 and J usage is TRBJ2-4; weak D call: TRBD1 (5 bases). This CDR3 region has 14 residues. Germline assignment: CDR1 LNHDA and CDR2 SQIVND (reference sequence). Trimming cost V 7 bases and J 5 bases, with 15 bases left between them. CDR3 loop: CASIDSALENIQYF. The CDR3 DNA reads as TGTGCCAGTATAGACAGTGCTCTTGAAAACATTCAGTACTTC.